Following are 11 T cell receptor beta chains from one sample sequenced in a study of shared clonotypes between healthy human individuals. TCRdb's table, derived via immunoSEQ multiplex PCR, lists solely in-frame clones and lacks some. The sample yields some 530,000 clones, roughly 80% seen once. The sample taken for sequencing was PBMCs. The receptors stem from a woman between 40 and 55 years old in good health. Some clones in this sample may be carry-over from other donors' samples.

This chain links TRBV29-1 with TRBJ2-3; 7 bases fit TRBD1. The ends lost 7 bases at V and 0 bases at J; junction bases unmatched: 13. CDR1 and CDR2 from the germline V gene are SQVTM and ANQGSEA. The CDR3 runs to 16 residues. CDR3 loop: CSGVELTGTSTDTQYF. CDR3 bases: TGCAGCGGGGTGGAGCTGACAGGGACAAGCACAGATACGCAGTATTTT.

The CDR3 sequence is CASRKALATYNEQFF. DNA for the CDR3: TGTGCCAGTAGGAAGGCACTAGCGACCTACAATGAGCAGTTCTTC. The chain joins TRBV19 to TRBJ2-1; 7 bases align to TRBD2. The CDR3 runs 15 residues. The germline V gene encodes CDR1 LNHDA and CDR2 SQIVND (reference sequence). V was clipped by 6 bases and J by 2 bases; unmatched bases: 7.

About this clone: A far larger clone is one nucleotide away, so this likely arose from a read error. Other nucleotide sequences from this sample produce the same CDR3. The V gene is TRBV5-1, the J gene TRBJ1-1; TRBD1 is a possible D gene (5 bases). This CDR3 has 13 amino acids. Germline lookup yields CDR1 SGHRS and CDR2 YFSETQ. CDR3 sequence reads: CASSLRGGTEAFF. The CDR3 DNA is TGCGCCAGCAGCTTGAGGGGCGGCACTGAAGCTTTCTTC.

The J gene is TRBJ2-7, the V gene TRBV10-3; D unclear. From germline, CDR1 is ENHRY and CDR2 SYGVKD. Trimming stripped 11 bases from V and 7 bases from J, with 24 bases between. CDR3 length: 14 amino acids. The CDR3 DNA sequence: TGTGCCCATTCCCGTGAATTACCACCGAATGAGCAGTACTTC. Residues: CAHSRELPPNEQYF.

This clone has only a few counts. The rearrangement joins TRBV4-2 to TRBJ2-2; 7 bases map to TRBD2. V was pared by 2 bases and J by 4 bases, with 1 base of the junction left unmatched. The CDR3 sequence is 14 residues long. Germline V gene data show CDR1 as LGHNA and CDR2 as YNFKEQ. The CDR3 DNA reads as TGTGCCAGCAGCCAACTAGCGGCCACCGGGGAGCTGTTTTTT. This codes for CASSQLAATGELFF.

Worth noting for this clone: A far larger clone lies a single base away; this is likely a read error. Other nucleotide sequences from this sample produce the same CDR3. The chain links TRBV10-1 to TRBJ2-5, with a possible D match to TRBD1 (5 bases). The DNA end lines up better with TRBJ2-7; the J call may be wrong. From germline, CDR1 is WNHNN and CDR2 SYGVQD (reference sequence). This CDR3 has 13 residues. CDR3 DNA sequence: TGCGCCAGCAGTGGACAGCCGTCATACGAGCAGTACTTC. Translated: CASSGQPSYEQYF.

The V call is TRBV28, the J call TRBJ1-2; TRBD1 agrees at 9 bases. Germline lookup yields CDR1 MDHEN and CDR2 SYDVKM. The length of the CDR3 is 14 residues. The trim removed 5 bases at V and 7 bases at J, leaving 8 bases unmatched. CDR3 nucleotide sequence: TGTGCCAGCAGTCCATACAGGGGGCCCTTTGGCTACACCTTC. Protein product: CASSPYRGPFGYTF.

The chain links TRBV7-7 to TRBJ2-5, with D uncertain. This CDR3 has 14 amino acids. Looked up from germline, CDR1 is SSHAT and CDR2 is FNYEAQ (reference sequence). Trimming cost V 5 bases and J 1 base, with 11 bases left between them. The CDR3 is CASSPNRAQETQYF. The CDR3 region has the DNA TGTGCCAGCAGCCCCAACCGCGCCCAAGAGACCCAGTACTTC.

As regards this clone: The likely explanation is a read error, given a far larger clone one base away. The V call is TRBV30, the J call TRBJ2-7, with D hard to call. The CDR3 is made up of 11 amino acids. Germline V gives CDR1 GTSNPN, CDR2 SVGIG (reference sequence). CDR3 protein: CAWSTYDEKYF. CDR3 bases: TGTGCCTGGAGTACCTACGACGAGAAGTACTTC.

The chain has TRBV10-3 and TRBJ1-1; perhaps TRBD1 as D (6 bases). The length of the CDR3 is 14 residues. Germline CDR1 reads ENHRY; CDR2 reads SYGVKD. Trimming pared 3 bases from V and 7 bases from J, leaving 15 bases between. DNA for the CDR3: TGTGCCATCAGTGAAAATCCGGGGGCTGGTGAAGCTTTCTTT. The encoded protein is CAISENPGAGEAFF.

The gene calls are TRBV4-2 and TRBJ2-7; weak D call: TRBD2 (5 bases). From germline, CDR1 is LGHNA and CDR2 YNFKEQ. V was cut by 3 bases and J by 2 bases, with 11 bases left in between. This CDR3 is 14 amino acids long. The chain's CDR3 is CASSQRVRPYEQYF. In DNA, the CDR3 is TGTGCCAGCAGCCAGCGGGTCCGACCCTACGAGCAGTACTTC.